There are a few counts of the clone carrying this TCR beta chain. Its antigen remains unidentified. The sample is drawn from a study of T cell responses to AZD1222 COVID-19 vaccine. Findings of the study overall: Two doses of AZD1222 preceded a rise in Spike-specific TCR breadth and depth. Clonal diversity was possibly underestimated, and white British individuals and females predominated among donors. Close to half of spike-specific TCRs reportedly recognize unmutated variant regions.

Assay: immunoSEQ multiplex PCR; the TCRdb copy retains only in-frame clones and omits some. The table lists about 73,000 clones, roughly 89% of them singletons. V lost 0 bases and J 8 bases, leaving 17 bases between the germline ends. Germline lookup yields CDR1 MGHRA and CDR2 YSYEKL. This CDR3 contains 16 residues. The specimen comprised peripheral blood, sampled 28 days after the second AZD1222 dose. V is TRBV4-1 and J is TRBJ2-1, with D perhaps given as TRBD1 or TRBD2 (5 bases each). The receptor was derived from an adult who received the AZD1222 COVID-19 vaccine. The CDR3 nucleotides read TGCGCCAGCAGCCAAGAGGGCGGGCCATGGGGCGATGAGCAGTTCTTC. This codes for CASSQEGGPWGDEQFF.